Listed below are T cell receptor beta chains from one sample, sequenced in a study of blood T cell repertoires in COVID-19. The protocol was immunoSEQ multiplex PCR, while the TCRdb copy is restricted to in-frame clones and leaves out a portion. The table lists roughly 150,000 clones, 90% of them singletons. The sequenced sample was peripheral blood. These receptors all come from a man in his sixties with active or convalescent COVID-19. The CDR3 runs from the conserved cysteine through the conserved F or W. The D gene is left open where the match is weak. The size of a clone is reported for some rows only, either as once, few or many, or as a class for expanded clones.

>TRBJ2-7|NA|NA|TRBV10-2
CASSELWSEQYF
TGCGCCAGCAGTGAACTTTGGAGCGAGCAGTACTTC
>TRBJ2-1|TRBD2|NA|TRBV19
CASSISAGTSSSQFF
TGTGCCAGTAGTATTTCGGCCGGGACTAGCTCATCGCAGTTCTTC
>TRBJ1-6|TRBD1|NA|TRBV7-9
CASSFAGQNSPLHF
TGTGCCAGCAGCTTCGCGGGACAGAATTCACCCCTCCACTTT
>TRBJ1-1|NA|NA|TRBV27
CASSLTGRTEAFF
TGTGCCAGCAGTTTAACAGGGCGAACTGAAGCTTTCTTT
>TRBJ1-2|TRBD1|NA|TRBV18
CASSPGGGYGYTF
TGTGCCAGCTCGCCAGGGGGCGGCTATGGCTACACCTTC
>TRBJ2-5|TRBD1|NA|TRBV15
CATSRDKQRDRARETQYF
TGTGCCACCAGCAGAGATAAACAACGGGACAGGGCCAGAGAGACCCAGTACTTC
>TRBJ1-5|NA|once|TRBV5-1
CASSLTSGEGQPQHF
TGCGCCAGCAGCTTGACTTCAGGGGAAGGACAGCCCCAGCATTTT
>TRBJ1-4|NA|NA|TRBV4-1
CASRRTDGNEKLFF
TGCGCCAGCAGGCGAACAGATGGAAATGAAAAACTGTTTTTT
>TRBJ2-2|NA|NA|TRBV5-1
CASSLGETGNTGELFF
TGCGCCAGCAGCTTGGGAGAGACGGGGAACACCGGGGAGCTGTTTTTT
>TRBJ2-7|TRBD1|NA|TRBV27
CASSLSTGGLTYEQYF
TGTGCCAGCAGTTTATCGACAGGGGGCTTAACCTACGAGCAGTACTTC
>TRBJ1-2|NA|once|TRBV5-1
CASSFGSNFYGYTF
TGCGCCAGCAGCTTCGGGAGTAACTTCTATGGCTACACCTTC
>TRBJ1-4|NA|NA|TRBV19
CASSKQGNEKLFF
TGTGCCAGTAGTAAGCAGGGGAATGAAAAACTGTTTTTT
>TRBJ1-5|TRBD1|NA|TRBV9
CASSARQGQGQPQHF
TGTGCCAGCAGCGCCCGACAGGGGCAAGGGCAGCCCCAGCATTTT
>TRBJ1-5|TRBD1|once|TRBV6-5
CASSSTTGVGNQPQHF
TGTGCCAGCAGTTCCACGACAGGGGTAGGCAATCAGCCCCAGCATTTT
>TRBJ1-1|NA|once|TRBV3-1/TRBV3-2
CASSQISNTEAFF
TGTGCCAGCAGCCAAATCTCGAACACTGAAGCTTTCTTT
>TRBJ2-3|TRBD1|NA|TRBV5-1
CASSLGQGAPGTDTQYF
TGCGCCAGCAGCTTGGGGCAGGGGGCCCCTGGCACAGATACGCAGTATTTT
>TRBJ1-5|TRBD1|once|TRBV2
CASSVGQEGQPQHF
TGTGCCAGCAGTGTGGGACAGGAGGGCCAGCCCCAGCATTTT
>TRBJ1-5|NA|NA|TRBV6-5
CASSLQGNQPQHF
TGTGCCAGCAGCCTACAGGGAAATCAGCCCCAGCATTTT
>TRBJ1-2|TRBD1|NA|TRBV19
CASTERQGARGYTF
TGTGCCAGTACCGAGAGACAGGGGGCTCGTGGCTACACCTTC
>TRBJ1-1|NA|NA|TRBV10-3
CAISPAEGGTEAFF
TGTGCCATCAGCCCCGCGGAGGGAGGCACTGAAGCTTTCTTT
>TRBJ1-6|TRBD1|NA|TRBV19
CASSVYGTGASPLHF
TGTGCCAGTAGTGTGTACGGGACAGGAGCTTCACCCCTCCACTTT
>TRBJ2-2|TRBD1|NA|TRBV7-7
CASSLGTGSTGELFF
TGTGCCAGCAGCTTGGGGACAGGCAGCACCGGGGAGCTGTTTTTT
>TRBJ2-1|NA|NA|TRBV14
CASSRVRVNQGQFF
TGTGCCAGCAGCCGCGTCCGGGTAAACCAGGGGCAGTTCTTC
>TRBJ2-7|NA|NA|TRBV20-1
CSAKADITQYF
TGCAGTGCTAAAGCGGATATCACGCAGTACTTC
>TRBJ1-1|NA|NA|TRBV10-3
CAIQRGLGENTEAFF
TGTGCCATCCAACGGGGGTTGGGGGAAAACACTGAAGCTTTCTTT
>TRBJ2-3|NA|NA|TRBV27
CASSLLPGGDTQYF
TGTGCCAGCAGTTTGTTACCGGGGGGCGATACGCAGTATTTT
>TRBJ2-3|TRBD2|NA|TRBV4-1
CASSQRLAGPTDTQYF
TGCGCCAGCAGCCAACGGCTAGCGGGGCCCACAGATACGCAGTATTTT
>TRBJ2-5|TRBD1|NA|TRBV5-4
CASSLPVRGSETQYF
TGTGCCAGCAGCCTCCCGGTCAGGGGGTCAGAGACCCAGTACTTC
>TRBJ2-2|TRBD1|NA|TRBV4-2
CASSQDRGRNTGELFF
TGTGCCAGCAGCCAAGACAGGGGGCGGAACACCGGGGAGCTGTTTTTT
>TRBJ1-1|NA|NA|TRBV29-1
CSVATGPEAFF
TGCAGCGTGGCGACAGGCCCTGAAGCTTTCTTT
>TRBJ1-5|TRBD1|NA|TRBV6-5
CASIPGQGAYQPQHF
TGTGCCAGCATTCCGGGACAGGGTGCTTATCAGCCCCAGCATTTT
>TRBJ1-1|TRBD1|NA|TRBV18
CASSPPGRGQDEAFF
TGTGCCAGCTCACCACCGGGCAGGGGGCAGGATGAAGCTTTCTTT
>TRBJ1-1|NA|NA|TRBV29-1
CSVESQENTEAFF
TGCAGCGTTGAGTCCCAGGAGAACACTGAAGCTTTCTTT
>TRBJ2-6|NA|NA|TRBV4-1
CASSQVQGSPGANVLTF
TGCGCCAGCAGCCAAGTCCAGGGTTCTCCTGGGGCCAACGTCCTGACTTTC
>TRBJ1-5|NA|NA|TRBV10-3
CAISSGEGQPQHF
TGTGCCATCAGTTCAGGGGAGGGTCAGCCCCAGCATTTT
>TRBJ2-2|NA|NA|TRBV5-4
CASSLQTRANTGELFF
TGTGCCAGCAGCTTACAGACTAGAGCGAACACCGGGGAGCTGTTTTTT
>TRBJ1-2|TRBD1|NA|TRBV7-8
CASSPRDRPLVYGYTF
TGTGCCAGCAGCCCTCGGGACAGGCCTCTCGTCTATGGCTACACCTTC
>TRBJ1-1|TRBD1|NA|TRBV19
CASSVLQGGGTEAFF
TGTGCCAGTAGTGTGTTACAGGGGGGCGGAACTGAAGCTTTCTTT
>TRBJ2-3|NA|NA|TRBV4-1
CASSQAGWGGGTDTQYF
TGCGCCAGCAGCCAAGCGGGATGGGGAGGTGGTACAGATACGCAGTATTTT
>TRBJ1-6|NA|NA|TRBV10-3
CAAAKESYNSPLHF
TGTGCCGCCGCGAAGGAGTCCTATAATTCACCCCTCCACTTT
>TRBJ2-7|TRBD2|NA|TRBV6-2/TRBV6-3
CASSLAGGPPYEQYF
TGTGCCAGCAGTTTAGCGGGAGGGCCGCCCTACGAGCAGTACTTC
>TRBJ2-2|TRBD2|once|TRBV15
CATSRDRTSGTGELFF
TGTGCCACCAGCAGAGATCGGACTAGCGGGACCGGGGAGCTGTTTTTT
>TRBJ1-4|TRBD1|NA|TRBV12-5
CASGYRTGAKLFF
TGTGCTAGTGGTTACAGGACAGGTGCAAAACTGTTTTTT
>TRBJ2-7|TRBD1|NA|TRBV19
CASSVWDRSYEQYF
TGTGCCAGTAGTGTTTGGGACAGGTCCTACGAGCAGTACTTC
>TRBJ2-7|TRBD2|NA|TRBV4-2
CASSQAGGVYEQYF
TGTGCCAGCAGCCAAGCCGGGGGGGTTTACGAGCAGTACTTC
>TRBJ2-7|NA|NA|TRBV19
CASSIALQGQEQYF
TGTGCCAGTAGTATAGCCCTGCAGGGTCAAGAGCAGTACTTC
>TRBJ1-3|TRBD1|NA|TRBV2
CASTADRGSSGNTIYF
TGTGCCAGCACCGCGGACAGGGGTAGCTCTGGAAACACCATATATTTT
>TRBJ2-2|TRBD2|NA|TRBV9
CASSPSGSMGGELFF
TGTGCCAGCAGCCCTAGCGGGAGTATGGGCGGGGAGCTGTTTTTT
>TRBJ1-2|NA|NA|TRBV4-2
CASSHRSGGGDGYTF
TGTGCCAGCAGCCACCGGAGCGGGGGAGGCGATGGCTACACCTTC
>TRBJ1-6|TRBD1|NA|TRBV5-1
CASSPLITGDNSPLHF
TGCGCCAGCAGCCCCCTTATCACAGGGGATAATTCACCCCTCCACTTT
>TRBJ2-7|NA|NA|TRBV4-2
CASSQETRSISYEQYF
TGTGCCAGCAGCCAAGAAACCAGGTCGATCTCCTACGAGCAGTACTTC
>TRBJ2-5|TRBD2|NA|TRBV3-1/TRBV3-2
CASSQVRGGAETQYF
TGTGCCAGCAGCCAAGTCCGGGGGGGCGCGGAGACCCAGTACTTC
>TRBJ1-4|NA|NA|TRBV18
CASSLNPPGGDEKLFF
TGTGCCAGCTCACTAAATCCCCCGGGGGGTGATGAAAAACTGTTTTTT
>TRBJ2-7|TRBD1|NA|TRBV9
CASSPGTGSLEQYF
TGTGCCAGCAGCCCCGGGACAGGATCCCTCGAGCAGTACTTC
>TRBJ2-1|TRBD2|NA|TRBV10-3
CAILAGGNNEQFF
TGTGCCATCCTAGCGGGGGGAAACAATGAGCAGTTCTTC